This T cell receptor (beta chain) appears in the sequencing data of a study of PD-L1 blockade in urothelial cancer. Study at large: Atezolizumab at 1,200 mg intravenously every 3 weeks was started by patients in about 2014. Samples came from 3 weeks, at the second dose, and 6 weeks into treatment.

This CDR3 is built from 16 residues. Trimming left V 0 bases short and J 4 bases short, with 13 bases between. The germline V gene has CDR1 SGHRS and CDR2 YFSETQ. Study observations and caveats: Lower pretreatment blood TCR clonality, under the median, predicted better survival, researchers reported.

About this clone itself: As yet, its antigen is unknown.

Libraries were prepared by immunoSEQ multiplex PCR; TCRdb keeps only in-frame clonotypes and omits some of them. The sample contains under 70,000 clones, about nine tenths of which appear only once. Sample time point: peripheral blood 6 weeks after treatment start. Patients had locally advanced or metastatic urothelial carcinoma. J is TRBJ2-2 and V is TRBV5-1; tentative D call: TRBD2 (5 bases). The starting material was PBMCs, obtained around atezolizumab (anti-PD-L1) treatment. The receptor comes from a man aged 55 to 70 with urothelial cancer. The CDR3 DNA reads TGCGCCAGCAGCTTGGCGGGGAGTCCGGGCACCGGGGAGCTGTTTTTT. Its protein product is CASSLAGSPGTGELFF.